The 22 T cell receptor beta chains presented below share a single source sample, sequenced in a study of molecular identifiers for immune sequencing clone quantification. TCRdb re-called the PCR reads with MiXCR, one entry per CDR3 protein. The table has 35,000 to 45,000 distinct CDR3 sequences, about a fifth seen once. Sequencing was performed on naive CD8+ T cells from blood, with Jurkat cell RNA spiked in. Subset reported: FACS-sorted CD8+CD4-CCR7+CD45RA+ naive T cells. The receptors were gathered from a human donor in good health. Some libraries in this study had Jurkat cell RNA spiked in.

This clonotype was detected ten times or more. The chain has TRBV4-3 and TRBJ1-1, with 7 bases matching TRBD1. The CDR3 consists of 15 residues. The germline gives CDR1 LGHNA, CDR2 YSLEER. Trimming removed 0 bases from V and 4 bases from J; junction bases left unmatched: 5. The CDR3 loop is CASSQEGGGITEAFF. The CDR3 DNA is TGCGCCAGCAGCCAAGAGGGAGGGGGCATCACTGAAGCTTTCTTT.

This clonotype has ten or more counts. CDR3 coding DNA: TGCGCCAGCAGCCAAGTCAACGCCGCTGAAGCTTTCTTT. Protein sequence: CASSQVNAAEAFF. This sequence joins TRBV4-1 and TRBJ1-1, with D unresolved. The CDR3 is 13 residues long. In germline, CDR1 is MGHRA, CDR2 YSYEKL. Between the trimmed V and J ends, which lost 1 base and 6 bases, there was a span of 9 bases.

By proportion, this clonotype is medium-sized. The CDR3 sequence: CASSLAGVAQETQYF. DNA of the CDR3: TGTGCCAGCAGTTTAGCGGGAGTCGCCCAAGAGACCCAGTACTTC. V is TRBV28 and J is TRBJ2-5; 7 bases align to TRBD2. The CDR3 totals 15 residues. Germline V lookup: CDR1 MDHEN, CDR2 SYDVKM. V was clipped by 2 bases and J by 1 base; unmatched bases: 4.

This clonotype was detected ten times or more. This chain joins TRBV20-1 and TRBJ1-1; a possible D gene is TRBD1 (6 bases). CDR1 is DFQATT, CDR2 SNEGSKA, per germline (reference sequence). V was shortened by 0 bases and J by 3 bases, with 11 bases between the two germline ends. The CDR3 totals 14 residues. DNA for the CDR3: TGCAGTGCTAGAGAGACGGGGGGCTACACTGAAGCTTTCTTT. It is translated as CSARETGGYTEAFF.

This clonotype has a count of ten or more. The rearrangement joins TRBV5-4 to TRBJ2-5; TRBD1 aligns across 9 bases. V lost 2 bases and J lost 4; bases outside the gene matches: 15. This CDR3 contains 18 residues. Germline CDR1 is SGHNT and CDR2 is YYREEE (reference sequence). Written as DNA, the CDR3 is TGTGCCAGCAGCTTTTACATCCTGGTATTGGACAGGGGAGAGACCCAGTACTTC. Translated, it gives CASSFYILVLDRGETQYF.

This rearrangement joins TRBV27 to TRBJ2-7; maybe TRBD1 (6 bases). This CDR3 region has 13 residues. Germline CDR1 is MNHEY and CDR2 is SMNVEV (reference sequence). V lost 3 bases to trimming and J lost 1 base, with 7 bases between them. The CDR3 DNA sequence: TGTGCCAGCAGTTTGCAGGGGTCCTACGAGCAGTACTTC. This sequence encodes CASSLQGSYEQYF.

This clonotype is deemed medium-sized. The CDR3 nucleotides read TGTGCCAGCAGTTTGCCAGGGGGCTTCACAGATACGCAGTATTTT. This codes for CASSLPGGFTDTQYF. V and J are TRBV25-1 and TRBJ2-3; 8 bases align to TRBD1. This CDR3 is 15 amino acids long. Trimming took 5 bases from V and 2 from J; bases not matched to a gene: 6. Germline V CDR1 and CDR2: MGHDK, SYGVNS.

This clonotype was detected many times. The rearrangement joins TRBV11-2 to TRBJ1-1, with 7 bases identical to TRBD1. The germline CDR1 and CDR2 sequences are SGHAT and FQNNGV. The CDR3 runs to 14 residues. J was trimmed by 11 bases and V by 4 bases; bases with no gene match: 13. CDR3: CASSSPRGQSQAFF. CDR3 bases: TGTGCCAGCAGCTCCCCCAGGGGACAGTCCCAGGCTTTCTTT.

The J gene is TRBJ2-1, the V gene TRBV29-1, with 7 bases identical to TRBD2. The V gene end was trimmed by 7 bases and the J gene end by 8 bases; junction bases not matched to a gene: 14. CDR1 SQVTM and CDR2 ANQGSEA come from the germline V gene. This CDR3 comprises 14 residues. Written as DNA, the CDR3 is TGCAGCGCAGCGAGCGGGACCCCATACTATGAGCAGTTCTTC. Translated, it gives CSAASGTPYYEQFF.

As to this clonotype: A read error may be the cause here, since a much bigger clone is one base away. The V and J genes are TRBV2 and TRBJ2-7, with 10 bases fitting TRBD2. The CDR3 extends over 13 amino acids. Germline CDR1 reads SNHLY; CDR2 reads FYNNEI. After removal of 9 bases from V and 9 bases from J, the junction contained 11 bases not matched to a gene. CDR3 sequence reads: CASTGGTSDRQYF. The CDR3 DNA follows: TGTGCCAGTACGGGCGGGACTAGCGATAGGCAGTACTTC.

Details on this clonotype: A clone one base away is much larger, so this may be a read error. The rearrangement joins TRBV4-3 to TRBJ2-3; D is possibly TRBD2 (7 bases). The CDR3 consists of 17 residues. Deletions cut 0 bases from V and 3 bases from J, with 16 bases between. The germline gives CDR1 LGHNA, CDR2 YSLEER. CDR3 sequence (DNA): TGCGCCAGCAGCCAAGAGCTGCCGGGGGGCGAAACAGATACGCAGTATTTT. This sequence encodes CASSQELPGGETDTQYF.

There are a few counts of this clonotype. The V gene is TRBV6-1, the J gene TRBJ2-1, with 10 bases matching TRBD2. Trimming took 7 bases from V and 7 from J; bases not matched to a gene: 16. The CDR3 contains 17 residues. Germline CDR1 MNHNS, CDR2 SASEGT. CDR3 loop: CASKEPLLAGVVNEQFF. The CDR3 DNA reads TGTGCCAGCAAAGAACCCCTTCTAGCGGGAGTCGTTAATGAGCAGTTCTTC.

This clonotype was observed many times. This chain joins TRBV29-1 and TRBJ2-7, with D maybe TRBD1 (7 bases). The CDR3 consists of 13 residues. V was clipped by 1 base and J by 7 bases, with 14 bases between them. CDR1 and CDR2 from the germline V gene are SQVTM and ANQGSEA. The CDR3 bases are TGCAGCGTTGAAGTACAGGGGAGGATGGAGCAGTACTTC. It translates to CSVEVQGRMEQYF.

V gene TRBV27 combines with J gene TRBJ2-1, with no clear D. This CDR3 comprises 16 residues. V lost 4 bases to trimming and J lost 0 bases, with 13 bases between them. Germline V gene lookup returns CDR1 MNHEY and CDR2 SMNVEV (reference sequence). CDR3 DNA sequence: TGTGCCAGCAGTTACAATGGTCTCAGCTCCTACAATGAGCAGTTCTTC. This sequence encodes CASSYNGLSSYNEQFF.

The table lists this clonotype with many counts. CDR3 residues: CATSRDENFETQYF. The CDR3 DNA reads TGTGCCACCAGCAGAGATGAGAATTTTGAGACCCAGTACTTC. The chain employs TRBV15 and TRBJ2-5; D not certain. The germline V gene has CDR1 LNHNV and CDR2 YYDKDF (reference sequence). This CDR3 is 14 amino acids long. V lost 0 bases and J lost 5, with 10 bases in between.

This clonotype was found a few times. This chain uses TRBV9 with TRBJ2-2; D unresolved. Germline V lookup: CDR1 SGDLS, CDR2 YYNGEE. The length of the CDR3 is 13 residues. V was clipped by 0 bases and J by 4 bases, with 4 bases between them. CDR3 in DNA: TGTGCCAGCAGCGTAGAGGTCACCGGGGAGCTGTTTTTT. Residues: CASSVEVTGELFF. Supplemented by reference TRBV9 and TRBJ2-2, the full variable domain reads DSGVTQTPKHLITATGQRVTLRCSPRSGDLSVYWYQQSLDQGLQFLIQYYNGEERAKGNILERFSAQQFPDLHSELNLSSLELGDSALYFCASSVEVTGELFFGEGSRLTVL.

The sample holds one count of this clonotype. A much larger clone is a single base away; this may be a read error. V usage is TRBV27 and J usage is TRBJ2-7; D remains ambiguous. This CDR3 has 16 residues. Germline V CDR1 and CDR2: MNHEY, SMNVEV (reference sequence). V was shortened by 5 bases and J by 0 bases, with 17 bases between the two germline ends. CDR3 region: CASSPIMGRGSYEQYF. The CDR3, as DNA: TGTGCCAGCAGTCCAATAATGGGCAGAGGCTCCTACGAGCAGTACTTC.

In this sample, this clonotype turned up many times. The V gene is TRBV20-1, the J gene TRBJ2-3; D is tentatively TRBD1 or TRBD2 (5 bases each). This CDR3 has 15 residues. Germline CDR1 and CDR2: DFQATT and SNEGSKA (reference sequence). V was clipped by 5 bases and J by 1 base, with 16 bases between them. CDR3 residues: CSAPLTTGRTDTQYF. The CDR3 nucleotides read TGCAGTGCTCCTCTAACGACGGGACGCACAGATACGCAGTATTTT.

The table lists this clonotype with many counts. The chain links TRBV7-6 to TRBJ2-5; 11 bases line up with TRBD2. Germline assignment: CDR1 SGHVS and CDR2 FNYEAQ. CDR3 length: 17 residues. With 1 base clipped from V and 1 base from J, the junction kept 5 bases outside the gene matches. CDR3 in DNA: TGTGCCAGCAGCTTAGAAGCTAGCGGGAGGTCCCAAGAGACCCAGTACTTC. Protein product: CASSLEASGRSQETQYF.

This clonotype came up a few times. The chain combines TRBV4-1 with TRBJ2-5; a possible D gene is TRBD2 (5 bases). V was trimmed by 4 bases and J by 2 bases, leaving 11 bases between them. Germline V gene data show CDR1 as MGHRA and CDR2 as YSYEKL. The CDR3 consists of 14 residues. The CDR3 nucleotides are TGCGCCAGCAGCCCCGCGGGCATTCAAGAGACCCAGTACTTC. This gives the protein CASSPAGIQETQYF.

This clonotype was seen at least ten times. The chain employs TRBV7-8 and TRBJ2-3; 12 bases fit TRBD2. CDR3 length equals 15 residues. Unmatched junction bases numbered 8, after V lost 5 bases and J lost 8 bases. CDR1 is SGHVS and CDR2 is FQNEAQ in the germline V gene. Here the CDR3 DNA reads TGTGCCAGCAGCGCTAGGACTAGCGGGGAAACTACGCAGTATTTT. Protein: CASSARTSGETTQYF.

Regarding this clonotype: This may be a read error: a much more frequent sequence differs by one nucleotide. Because it lacks the conserved phenylalanine or tryptophan at the end, this CDR3 is likely a read error. The rearrangement links TRBV11-2 to TRBJ2-1, with TRBD2 matching over 12 bases. The germline gives CDR1 SGHAT, CDR2 FQNNGV. V lost 4 bases, J lost 6 bases, and 4 bases stayed unmatched. This CDR3 has 15 residues. Written as DNA, the CDR3 is TGTGCCAGCAGCTCTAGCGGGAGGGCCGTCAATGAGCAGTTCTCC. It translates to CASSSSGRAVNEQFS.